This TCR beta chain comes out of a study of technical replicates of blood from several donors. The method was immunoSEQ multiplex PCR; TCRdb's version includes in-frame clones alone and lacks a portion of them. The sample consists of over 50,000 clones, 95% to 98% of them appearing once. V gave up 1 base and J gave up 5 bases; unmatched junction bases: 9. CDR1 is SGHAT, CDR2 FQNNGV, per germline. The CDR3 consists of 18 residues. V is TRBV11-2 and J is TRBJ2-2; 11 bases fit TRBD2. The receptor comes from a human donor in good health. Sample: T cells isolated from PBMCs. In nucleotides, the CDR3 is TGTGCCAGCAGCTTAGGTAGCGGGAGGGTTATTCCAACCGGGGAGCTGTTTTTT. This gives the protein CASSLGSGRVIPTGELFF.